The 29 T cell receptor beta chains below were found in one sample sequenced in a study of CD8 T cells in Susac syndrome. The authors reverse transcribed roughly 0.5 to 1 ug RNA with random hexamers. MiXCR, applied by TCRdb to the immunoSEQ multiplex PCR reads, yields one record per CDR3 protein. The table has fewer than 350,000 distinct CDR3 sequences, approximately 90% seen once; the top ten hold 0.065%. The sample consisted of CD4+ T cells from PBMCs. These receptors all stem from a human donor with multiple sclerosis.

This clonotype was found once. The chain uses TRBV10-2 and TRBJ2-7; 7 bases agree with TRBD2. With V trimmed by 2 bases and J by 7 bases, 8 bases remained unmatched. The CDR3 length is 14 residues. From germline, CDR1 is WSHSY and CDR2 SAAADI. The CDR3 DNA follows: TGCGCCAGCAGTGAGCCCGGGACTACGCCAGAGCAGTACTTC. Its protein is CASSEPGTTPEQYF.

The genes are TRBV5-1 and TRBJ1-3, with D maybe TRBD1 (5 bases). The germline V gene has CDR1 SGHRS and CDR2 YFSETQ. This CDR3 is 15 amino acids long. V lost 4 bases, J lost 0 bases, and 11 bases lay in between. Written as DNA, the CDR3 is TGCGCCAGCAGCGCACAGGCCCTCTCTGGAAACACCATATATTTT. Residues: CASSAQALSGNTIYF.

The rearrangement uses TRBV6-5 and TRBJ2-5, with D perhaps TRBD1 (5 bases). V was shortened by 2 bases and J by 5 bases, with 9 bases between the two germline ends. Germline CDR1 is MNHEY and CDR2 is SVGAGI. The CDR3 totals 13 residues. In nucleotides, the CDR3 is TGTGCCAGCAGTTACCCAGGGCTGGAGACCCAGTACTTC. Protein sequence: CASSYPGLETQYF.

The rearrangement joins TRBV20-1 to TRBJ1-2, with D possibly being TRBD1 (5 bases). This CDR3 is 15 amino acids long. V was shortened by 0 bases and J by 4 bases, with 15 bases between the two germline ends. CDR1 is DFQATT, CDR2 SNEGSKA, per germline (reference sequence). The CDR3 sequence: CSARDVGVLSYGYTF. The DNA of the CDR3 is TGCAGTGCTAGAGACGTAGGGGTTTTGTCCTATGGCTACACCTTC.

This clonotype is a singleton in its sample. V and J are TRBV12-3 or TRBV12-4 and TRBJ1-1; D not certain. Trimming removed 4 bases from V and 7 bases from J, with 13 bases in between. The CDR3 consists of 13 residues. The chain's CDR3 is CASSYHGRVEAFF. The CDR3 coding sequence is TGTGCCAGCAGTTACCACGGCAGAGTTGAAGCTTTCTTT.

The chain employs TRBV27 and TRBJ2-3; the match to TRBD2 covers 10 bases. From germline, CDR1 is MNHEY and CDR2 SMNVEV (reference sequence). The CDR3 spans 15 residues. Germline trimming cut 5 bases from V and 4 bases from J; bases unmatched to any gene: 6. The CDR3 is CASSLRLAGADTQYF. CDR3 in DNA: TGTGCCAGCAGTCTGAGGCTAGCGGGGGCAGATACGCAGTATTTT.

CDR3 sequence (DNA): TGTGCCAGCAGCCTCGTCCAGGACTACCAAGAGACCCAGTACTTC. It translates to CASSLVQDYQETQYF. The chain is built from TRBV3-1 and TRBJ2-5, with a weak D call TRBD2 (5 bases). Deletions cut 4 bases from V and 0 bases from J, with 12 bases between. The germline V gene has CDR1 LGHDT and CDR2 YNNKEL (reference sequence). The CDR3 runs to 15 residues.

V gene TRBV6-5 combines with J gene TRBJ1-1; D is unresolved. This CDR3 contains 15 residues. Germline-derived CDR1 and CDR2 are MNHEY and SVGAGI. V lost 2 bases and J 1 base, leaving 11 bases between the germline ends. CDR3 residues: CASSYSPGSNTEAFF. The DNA of the CDR3 is TGTGCCAGCAGTTACAGCCCGGGCTCGAACACTGAAGCTTTCTTT.

The chain employs TRBV14 and TRBJ2-5, with TRBD2 as a possible D gene (6 bases). V shed 1 base and J shed 5 bases, with 17 bases lying between them. Germline lookup yields CDR1 SGHDN and CDR2 FVKESK. The CDR3 has 16 residues. The CDR3 is CASSQGRTTPVETQYF. The CDR3 nucleotides read TGTGCCAGCAGCCAAGGCCGGACTACCCCAGTGGAGACCCAGTACTTC. Drawing the rest from reference TRBV14 and TRBJ2-5, the complete variable domain is EAGVTQFPSHSVIEKGQTVTLRCDPISGHDNLYWYRRVMGKEIKFLLHFVKESKQDESGMPNNRFLAERTGGTYSTLKVQPAELEDSGVYFCASSQGRTTPVETQYFGPGTRLLVL.

This chain uses TRBV30 with TRBJ2-1; 14 bases are shared with TRBD2. Germline V CDR1 and CDR2: GTSNPN, SVGIG (reference sequence). The CDR3 extends over 14 amino acids. This CDR3 reads CASKTSGRGNEQFF. CDR3 coding DNA: TGTGCGTCGAAGACTAGCGGGAGGGGCAATGAGCAGTTCTTC.

The genes are TRBV7-9 and TRBJ1-1; no definite D call. V lost 1 base and J lost 1, with 13 bases in between. The CDR3 has 16 residues. The germline CDR1 and CDR2 sequences are SEHNR and FQNEAQ (reference sequence). This chain's CDR3 is CASSLGGVGWNTEAFF. DNA for the CDR3: TGTGCCAGCAGCTTAGGGGGAGTCGGATGGAACACTGAAGCTTTCTTT.

The genes are TRBV20-1 and TRBJ2-1; no reliable D call. V was shortened by 3 bases and J by 8 bases, with 11 bases between the two germline ends. The CDR3 loop spans 12 amino acids. Germline V gene sequence: CDR1 DFQATT, CDR2 SNEGSKA (reference sequence). In DNA form, the CDR3 reads TGCAGTGCTAGCGCCATAAGGGATGAGCAGTTCTTC. Amino acids: CSASAIRDEQFF.

This chain connects TRBV7-2 to TRBJ1-2; D is ambiguous. The V and J ends lost 1 base and 1 base respectively, with 13 bases between them. The CDR3 is made up of 16 amino acids. Per germline, CDR1 SGHTA and CDR2 FQGNSA. CDR3 sequence: CASSLEATPLNYGYTF. CDR3 DNA: TGTGCCAGCAGCTTAGAGGCCACTCCTCTTAACTATGGCTACACCTTC.

This clonotype was recorded once. The gene calls are TRBV27 and TRBJ1-6, with TRBD1 matching over 7 bases. Germline V lookup: CDR1 MNHEY, CDR2 SMNVEV (reference sequence). The ends lost 0 bases at V and 4 bases at J; junction bases unmatched: 6. This CDR3 is built from 17 residues. The CDR3 reads CASSLSGQQDYNSPLHF. CDR3 sequence (DNA): TGTGCCAGCAGTTTATCGGGACAGCAAGATTATAATTCACCCCTCCACTTT.

V and J are TRBV20-1 and TRBJ1-2; 8 bases line up with TRBD1. Per the germline V gene, CDR1 is DFQATT and CDR2 is SNEGSKA (reference sequence). This CDR3 has 16 residues. With 6 bases clipped from V and 2 bases from J, the junction kept 14 bases outside the gene matches. CDR3 nucleotide sequence: TGCAGTGCCCCCGAAGACACCCGGACAGGGAACTATGGCTACACCTTC. Its protein is CSAPEDTRTGNYGYTF.

This sequence joins TRBV20-1 and TRBJ1-2; 7 bases fit TRBD1. There are 16 residues in the CDR3. V dropped 0 bases and J dropped 4; count of bases not matched to a gene: 11. The germline CDR1 and CDR2 sequences are DFQATT and SNEGSKA (reference sequence). CDR3 DNA sequence: TGCAGTGCTAGAGACCAGGGGGGAGGGAACTTCTATGGCTACACCTTC. This gives the protein CSARDQGGGNFYGYTF.

The sample holds a few counts of this clonotype. The chain combines TRBV12-3 or TRBV12-4 with TRBJ1-1; D gene unclear. There are 14 residues in the CDR3. The V end was cut by 6 bases, the J end by 0 bases, with 11 bases between. CDR3 residues: CASSLRTLNTEAFF. The CDR3, as DNA: TGTGCCAGCAGCCTCAGGACTTTGAACACTGAAGCTTTCTTT.

This clonotype was found once. In DNA, the CDR3 is TGCAGTGCTAGAGATCCTGGGGGCGCGCAGTATTTT. It codes for CSARDPGGAQYF. The genes are TRBV20-1 and TRBJ2-3; perhaps TRBD1 as D (6 bases). The V gene lost 0 bases and the J gene lost 10 bases, with 11 bases spanning the gap. The germline V gene encodes CDR1 DFQATT and CDR2 SNEGSKA (reference sequence). The CDR3 has 12 residues.

V usage is TRBV5-6 and J usage is TRBJ1-2; TRBD1 matches at 9 bases. This CDR3 comprises 13 residues. V shed 3 bases, J shed 6 bases, and the junction held 3 bases outside the gene matches. Germline assignment: CDR1 SGHDT and CDR2 YYEEEE. CDR3 residues: CASSWDRADGYTF. In DNA, the CDR3 is TGTGCCAGCAGCTGGGACAGGGCGGATGGCTACACCTTC.

The chain links TRBV6-1 to TRBJ1-5, with TRBD1 matching over 9 bases. The germline V gene encodes CDR1 MNHNS and CDR2 SASEGT. CDR3 length: 16 residues. The V segment lost 4 bases and the J segment 2 bases; nucleotides outside the gene matches: 6. The CDR3 protein is CASSGWGQGGNQPQHF. The CDR3 region has the DNA TGTGCCAGCAGTGGATGGGGACAGGGAGGCAATCAGCCCCAGCATTTT.

The V call is TRBV6-1, the J call TRBJ1-4; TRBD1 is a possible D gene (5 bases). The CDR3 has 14 amino acids. V was shortened by 8 bases and J by 4 bases, with 14 bases between the two germline ends. CDR1 and CDR2 from the germline V gene are MNHNS and SASEGT. CDR3 sequence: CASAPGRGNEKLFF. The CDR3, as DNA: TGTGCCAGCGCCCCGGGGCGGGGTAATGAAAAACTGTTTTTT.

The rearrangement joins TRBV6-5 to TRBJ2-7; D might be TRBD1 (5 bases). The germline V gene has CDR1 MNHEY and CDR2 SVGAGI. Trimming pared 5 bases from V and 1 base from J, leaving 12 bases between. The CDR3 loop spans 14 amino acids. The CDR3 here is CASSQRAGSYEQYF. CDR3 coding DNA: TGTGCCAGCAGTCAAAGGGCAGGGTCCTACGAGCAGTACTTC.

This chain joins TRBV5-1 and TRBJ1-1; no firm D call. CDR3 size: 14 residues. Trimming removed 0 bases from V and 4 bases from J, with 10 bases in between. Germline V gene sequence: CDR1 SGHRS, CDR2 YFSETQ. Here the CDR3 reads CASSLGEWSTEAFF. The CDR3 DNA is TGCGCCAGCAGCTTGGGGGAGTGGAGCACTGAAGCTTTCTTT.

The rearrangement joins TRBV23-1 to TRBJ2-7; TRBD2 matches at 7 bases. Being an ORF, TRBV23-1 has a function that is uncertain. Trimming cost V 1 base and J 2 bases; bases outside gene matches: 11. The CDR3 runs to 17 residues. CDR3 coding DNA: TGCGCCAGCAGTCAATTAGGACGGGAGGAATGGACCTACGAGCAGTACTTC. This encodes CASSQLGREEWTYEQYF.

The CDR3: CASSTSQDIQYF. The CDR3 nucleotides are TGTGCCAGCAGTACCTCCCAGGACATTCAGTACTTC. The chain employs TRBV28 and TRBJ2-4, with no clear D. Per the germline V gene, CDR1 is MDHEN and CDR2 is SYDVKM. This CDR3 region has 12 residues. Trimming took off 5 bases at V and 8 bases at J, with 10 bases between the two ends. Filled out from reference TRBV28 and TRBJ2-4, the complete variable domain reads DVKVTQSSRYLVKRTGEKVFLECVQDMDHENMFWYRQDPGLGLRLIYFSYDVKMKEKGDIPEGYSVSREKKERFSLILESASTNQTSMYLCASSTSQDIQYFGAGTRLSVL.

In this sample, this clonotype turned up a few times. V gene TRBV5-8 combines with J gene TRBJ1-5; no reliable D call. V shed 1 base and J shed 5 bases, with 4 bases lying between them. Germline CDR1 SGHTS, CDR2 YDEGEE. There are 12 residues in the CDR3. In DNA, the CDR3 is TGTGCCAGCAGCTTGCGGGATCAGCCCCAGCATTTT. Protein product: CASSLRDQPQHF. The full variable domain, rest sourced from reference TRBV5-8 and TRBJ1-5, is EAGVTQSPTHLIKTRGQQATLRCSPISGHTSVYWYQQALGLGLQFLLWYDEGEERNRGNFPPRFSGRQFPNYSSELNVNALELEDSALYLCASSLRDQPQHFGDGTRLSIL.

The V call is TRBV27, the J call TRBJ2-4, with D maybe TRBD2 (6 bases). The CDR3 totals 16 residues. The V gene's germline CDR1 is MNHEY and CDR2 SMNVEV (reference sequence). Trimming stripped 4 bases from V and 0 bases from J, with 13 bases between. The CDR3 DNA follows: TGTGCCAGCAGTTATGGAGGGGCGCGAGCCAAAAACATTCAGTACTTC. Residues: CASSYGGARAKNIQYF.

This rearrangement joins TRBV15 to TRBJ2-1; 9 bases fit TRBD2. Trimming cost V 1 base and J 4 bases; bases outside gene matches: 14. Germline loops: CDR1 LNHNV, CDR2 YYDKDF (reference sequence). This CDR3 has 19 amino acids. The CDR3 sequence is CATSRARVGRLAAYNEQFF. For the CDR3, the DNA is TGTGCCACCAGCAGAGCCCGGGTGGGACGACTAGCGGCGTACAATGAGCAGTTCTTC.

This chain connects TRBV20-1 to TRBJ1-5; no firm D call. The CDR3 is 14 amino acids. Trimming left V 3 bases short and J 2 bases short, with 11 bases between. The V gene's germline CDR1 is DFQATT and CDR2 SNEGSKA (reference sequence). CDR3 sequence: CSASTGYGNQPQHF. CDR3 coding DNA: TGCAGTGCTAGTACGGGGTACGGCAATCAGCCCCAGCATTTT.